This paragraph reports one T cell receptor beta chain. The antigen it recognizes is unknown. No per-base quality is available; no much larger clone lies one base away. This specimen comes from a study of blood T cell repertoires in COVID-19 (dated by TCRdb to the early 2020s). Regarding the research as a whole: Collaborator samples came from the United States, Italy and Spain and covered acute and convalescent phases of COVID-19. The prospective study material was composed of cDNA or gDNA derived from T cells, B-cell-depleted T cells, or PBMCs. Where available, HLA class I and class II types were taken from metadata supplied by the sample provider and were not determined by assay-based typing. A de-identified subject ID, COVID-19 status, age in years and sex were almost always included in the sample metadata. The repertoires were made available in a free public database intended to serve as a resource for research on the immune response to SARS-CoV-2. Samples came from the ongoing ImmuneRACE study (first 160 participants) plus 1,254 subjects from 6 global collaborators. The dataset comprised deeply sampled blood TCRbeta repertoires from subjects exposed to, actively infected with, or recovered from COVID-19.

The immunoSEQ Assay, a bias-controlled multiplex PCR, was used to amplify TCRbeta CDR3 regions from genomic DNA. From the authors' description of their analysis: The number of nucleated cells in each sample was estimated by amplification of reference gene primers within the assay. To quantify the absolute abundance of each unique TCRbeta CDR3 rearrangement, sequence reads were collapsed and filtered. For each sample, productive Simpson clonality was calculated as the square root of Simpson's diversity index across productive rearrangements. TCRdb provides this immuneACCESS table in a form limited to in-frame rearrangements. Some clones are lacking; in checked studies, under half of them reflect an unresolved V gene, and why the rest are absent is not known. That table furnishes V, J and clone size, whereas the DNA furnished D and trimming. Recorded for this sample are over 95,000 clones; more than 70% of them occurred a single time. The top ten hold more than 5% of the sample.

One collaborating source in Seattle enrolled patients during active infection and followed them longitudinally through the course of disease. Each collaborating institution followed its own protocols to collect whole blood in K2EDTA tubes. For TCRbeta analysis, collaborator samples were shipped as frozen whole blood, as isolated PBMCs, or as DNA extracted from either sample type. What the research found in general, with its limitations: The quantity of clinical and demographic metadata differed by source and by participant and was supplied without curation.

CDR1 is given as LNHDA and CDR2 as SQIVND, both from the germline V gene (reference sequence). The CDR3, from cysteine to phenylalanine, totals 15 residues. Only the CDR3 DNA stays, 45 bases, in frame from base 1. The germline ends are 17 bases apart after V is trimmed by 5 bases and J by 4 bases. This receptor was taken from a woman aged 55-69 years with COVID-19, enrolled during active disease. The sample was peripheral blood. The chain uses TRBV19 and TRBJ1-2; perhaps TRBD1 is the D gene, with 6 bases matching. At the DNA level, the sequence is TGTGCCAGTAGTCAAGGCTCAGGGGCGTCCTATGGCTACACCTTC. This encodes CASSQGSGASYGYTF.